The 14 T cell receptor beta chains reported below all come from one sample, sequenced in a study of human T cells and chemical hapten exposure (dated by TCRdb to the early 2020s). Reading the label with the study, this specimen's time point is: patch test 3, about 24 weeks after DPC sensitization. What the treatment or condition label conveys for this sample: therapeutic diphenylcyclopropenone sensitization with weekly scalp DPC. Libraries came from RACE. The run used a NextSeq 500. TCRdb reran the public reads through fastp at Q25 and MiXCR, keeping productive beta chains. Every CDR3 protein is listed once, alongside the most common genes and DNA of its rows. Within this sample are about 89,000 distinct CDR3 sequences, with 10% to 15% of them counted one time only. The ten top clones hold approximately 5% of the sample. The sample was whole blood, taken in connection with sensitization to the hapten diphenylcyclopropenone (DPC). The source of these receptors is a woman aged 45 to 65 with alopecia areata. Some clones in this sample may be carry-over from other donors' samples.

J is TRBJ2-5 and V is TRBV29-1; 12 nucleotides agree with TRBD2. The length of the CDR3 is 14 residues. CDR1 SQVTM and CDR2 ANQGSEA come from the germline V gene. J was trimmed by 4 bases and V by 4 bases; bases with no gene match: 4. The CDR3 region has the DNA TGCAGCGTTGTGCCTAGCGGGAGGGGAGAGACCCAGTACTTC. This encodes CSVVPSGRGETQYF.

This sequence joins TRBV29-1 and TRBJ1-1, with a possible D match to TRBD1 (6 bases). This CDR3 is built from 12 residues. V gave up 4 bases and J gave up 6 bases, with 12 bases separating them. Germline V gene data show CDR1 as SQVTM and CDR2 as ANQGSEA. In DNA, the CDR3 is TGCAGCGTTGGTAAACAGGGCGCTGAAGCTTTCTTT. Translated, it gives CSVGKQGAEAFF.

This clonotype showed up just a few times. The genes are TRBV19 and TRBJ2-5, with 10 bases identical to TRBD1. Looked up from germline, CDR1 is LNHDA and CDR2 is SQIVND (reference sequence). V shed 6 bases and J 5 bases; nucleotides not matched to a gene: 6. This CDR3 has 14 residues. The CDR3 spells CASRDRGPLETQYF. CDR3 coding DNA: TGTGCCAGTAGAGACAGGGGGCCTCTGGAGACCCAGTACTTC.

The chain has TRBV7-9 and TRBJ1-2; 8 bases line up with TRBD1. The germline V gene has CDR1 SEHNR and CDR2 FQNEAQ (reference sequence). This CDR3 has 12 residues. Trimming at V came to 7 bases and at J to 5 bases, leaving 3 bases not matched to a gene. In DNA, the CDR3 is TGTGCCAGCAACAGGGGGGAGTATGGCTACACCTTC. Translated, it gives CASNRGEYGYTF.

This clonotype was seen at least ten times. The V and J genes are TRBV20-1 and TRBJ2-3; 11 bases fit TRBD2. CDR3 size: 15 residues. Looked up from germline, CDR1 is DFQATT and CDR2 is SNEGSKA (reference sequence). The V and J ends lost 6 bases and 3 bases, in that order; junction bases with no gene match: 8. The CDR3 sequence: CSASPGTSGTDTQYF. CDR3 sequence (DNA): TGCAGTGCGTCCCCGGGGACTAGCGGAACAGATACGCAGTATTTT.

This clonotype was seen more than once but under ten times. The chain recombines TRBV7-6 with TRBJ2-3; TRBD2 matches at 13 bases. CDR1 and CDR2 (germline): SGHVS, FNYEAQ. V gave up 3 bases and J gave up 2 bases; unmatched junction bases: 2. The CDR3 contains 16 residues. Written as DNA, the CDR3 is TGTGCCAGCAGCTTGGGACTAGCGGGACCCACAGATACGCAGTATTTT. Translated, it gives CASSLGLAGPTDTQYF.

A few counts support this clonotype. The chain combines TRBV30 with TRBJ2-3; 10 nucleotides agree with TRBD1. This CDR3 is built from 15 residues. V gave up 0 bases and J gave up 3 bases; unmatched junction bases: 3. Per germline, CDR1 GTSNPN and CDR2 SVGIG (reference sequence). This CDR3 is CAWSVGTGETDTQYF. CDR3 bases: TGTGCCTGGAGTGTAGGGACAGGGGAAACAGATACGCAGTATTTT.

This clonotype was detected a few times. The chain carries TRBV2 and TRBJ2-1; 7 bases align to TRBD2. This CDR3 contains 16 residues. V shed 2 bases and J 3 bases; nucleotides not matched to a gene: 7. The germline V gene encodes CDR1 SNHLY and CDR2 FYNNEI. The CDR3 loop reads CASSERLAEVYNEQFF. Written as DNA, the CDR3 is TGTGCCAGCAGTGAAAGGCTAGCGGAAGTCTACAATGAGCAGTTCTTC.

This clonotype appeared a few times. CDR3 in amino acids: CASSPHRGGSEQYF. Here the CDR3 DNA reads TGTGCCAGCAGCCCACACAGGGGAGGGAGCGAGCAGTACTTC. This chain joins TRBV7-7 and TRBJ2-7; possibly TRBD1 or TRBD2 for D (7 bases each). CDR3 length: 14 amino acids. Germline lookup yields CDR1 SSHAT and CDR2 FNYEAQ (reference sequence). V lost 5 bases and J 6 bases, leaving 17 bases between the germline ends.

Notes on this clonotype: Given a much more abundant clone one base away, this may be a read error. The chain couples TRBV7-8 to TRBJ2-2, with D maybe TRBD2 (6 bases). Germline loops: CDR1 SGHVS, CDR2 FQNEAQ. The CDR3 contains 14 residues. CDR3 sequence reads: CTSSMTRSAGELFF. The CDR3 DNA reads TGTACCAGCAGCATGACTAGGTCCGCCGGGGAGCTGTTTTTT.

This clonotype occurred many times. The chain uses TRBV7-2 and TRBJ2-1; D remains ambiguous. CDR3 length equals 14 residues. CDR1 and CDR2 from the germline V gene are SGHTA and FQGNSA. V lost 4 bases and J 0 bases, leaving 7 bases between the germline ends. Here the CDR3 reads CASSSPPSYNEQFF. DNA for the CDR3: TGTGCCAGCAGCTCGCCCCCCTCCTACAATGAGCAGTTCTTC.

This clonotype was found once. The CDR3 coding sequence is TGCAGCGGGTTGGGGACCTCAAAAACTACTGAAGCTTTCTTT. Amino acid sequence: CSGLGTSKTTEAFF. The chain couples TRBV29-1 to TRBJ1-1; D is possibly TRBD1 (5 bases). The CDR3 extends over 14 amino acids. V was shortened by 7 bases and J by 5 bases, with 20 bases between the two germline ends. CDR1 SQVTM and CDR2 ANQGSEA come from the germline V gene.

This clonotype was seen repeatedly, ten times or more. The DNA for the CDR3 is TGCAGCGATGGGCTTGGGGCGACAGATACGCAGTATTTT. Translating it yields CSDGLGATDTQYF. This chain connects TRBV29-1 to TRBJ2-3; the D gene is possibly TRBD1 (5 bases). Trimming removed 7 bases from V and 3 bases from J, with 14 bases in between. This CDR3 has 13 residues. Germline CDR1 reads SQVTM; CDR2 reads ANQGSEA.

The chain carries TRBV9 and TRBJ2-3, with TRBD2 as a possible D gene (5 bases). The CDR3 covers 15 residues. CDR1 SGDLS and CDR2 YYNGEE come from the germline V gene. The ends were cut back, 4 bases at V and 6 bases at J, with 18 bases in the middle. The CDR3 nucleotides read TGTGCCAGCAGCTTCAGGACTGGCCCCGGGGATACGCAGTATTTT. Amino acids: CASSFRTGPGDTQYF.